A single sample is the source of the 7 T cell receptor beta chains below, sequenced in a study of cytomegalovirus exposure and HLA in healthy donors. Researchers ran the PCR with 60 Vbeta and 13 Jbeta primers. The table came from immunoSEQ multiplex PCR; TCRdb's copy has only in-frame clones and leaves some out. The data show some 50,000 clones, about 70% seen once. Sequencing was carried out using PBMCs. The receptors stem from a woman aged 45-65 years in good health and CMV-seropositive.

In DNA, the CDR3 is TGTGCCAGCAGCCAAGATGACAGGGGACAGGGGAATTCACCCCTCCACTTT. Residues: CASSQDDRGQGNSPLHF. This chain links TRBV4-2 with TRBJ1-6, with 10 positions matching TRBD1. Per germline, CDR1 LGHNA and CDR2 YNFKEQ. Germline trimming cut 0 bases from V and 7 bases from J; bases unmatched to any gene: 6. CDR3 size: 17 residues.

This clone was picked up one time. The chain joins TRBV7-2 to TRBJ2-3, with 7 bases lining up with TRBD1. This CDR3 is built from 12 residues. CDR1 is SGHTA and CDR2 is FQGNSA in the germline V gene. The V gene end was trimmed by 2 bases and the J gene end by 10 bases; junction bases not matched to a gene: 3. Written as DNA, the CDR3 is TGTGCCAGCAGCTTATCAGGGGGAGCGCAGTATTTT. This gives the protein CASSLSGGAQYF. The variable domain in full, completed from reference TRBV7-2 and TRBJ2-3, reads GAGVSQSPSNKVTEKGKDVELRCDPISGHTALYWYRQSLGQGLEFLIYFQGNSAPDKSGLPSDRFSAERTGGSVSTLTIQRTQQEDSAVYLCASSLSGGAQYFGPGTRLTVL.

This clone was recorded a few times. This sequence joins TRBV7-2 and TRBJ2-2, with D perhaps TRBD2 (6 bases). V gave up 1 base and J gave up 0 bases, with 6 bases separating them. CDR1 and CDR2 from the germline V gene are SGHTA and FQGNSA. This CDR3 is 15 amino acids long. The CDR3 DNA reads TGTGCCAGCAGCTTAGGACTAGCGAACACCGGGGAGCTGTTTTTT. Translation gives CASSLGLANTGELFF.

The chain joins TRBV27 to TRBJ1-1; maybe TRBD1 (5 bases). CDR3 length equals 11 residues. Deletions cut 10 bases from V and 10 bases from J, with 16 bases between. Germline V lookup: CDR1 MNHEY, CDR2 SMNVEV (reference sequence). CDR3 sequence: CATHPWGGAFF. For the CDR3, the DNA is TGTGCCACCCACCCATGGGGGGGAGCTTTCTTT.

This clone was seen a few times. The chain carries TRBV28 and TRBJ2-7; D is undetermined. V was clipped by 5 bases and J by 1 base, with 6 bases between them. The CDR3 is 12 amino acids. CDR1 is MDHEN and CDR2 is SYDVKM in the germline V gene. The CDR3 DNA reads TGTGCCAGCAGTGAGGTTTCCTACGAGCAGTACTTC. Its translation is CASSEVSYEQYF.

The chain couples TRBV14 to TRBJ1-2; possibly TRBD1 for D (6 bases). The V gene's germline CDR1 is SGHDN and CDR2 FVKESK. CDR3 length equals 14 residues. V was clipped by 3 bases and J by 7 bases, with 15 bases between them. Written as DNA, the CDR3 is TGTGCCAGCAGCCAGTCAGGGGTCGTATTTGGCTACACCTTC. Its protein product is CASSQSGVVFGYTF.

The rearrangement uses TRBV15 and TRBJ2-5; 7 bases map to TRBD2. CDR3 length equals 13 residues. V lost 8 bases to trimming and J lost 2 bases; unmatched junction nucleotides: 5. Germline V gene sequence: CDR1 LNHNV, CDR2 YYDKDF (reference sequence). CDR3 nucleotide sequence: TGTGCCACCGGCGGGGGAAATCAAGAGACCCAGTACTTC. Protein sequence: CATGGGNQETQYF.